Listed here are 18 T cell receptor beta chains from one sample, sequenced in a study of vaccination effects on CD4 cells after COVID-19. TCRdb keeps only in-frame clones here, not all; method: immunoSEQ multiplex PCR. The sample contains about 46,000 clones, 65% to 75% of which appear only once. For these TCRs, the target antigens are not known. Viral peptide pools were used in the ViraFEST assay to expand antigen-specific CD4+ T cells, and sequencing came afterward. When around 10 days of culture had elapsed, CD4+ T cells were isolated. Two-dose BNT162b2 or mRNA-1273 vaccination was given to participants. Material: CD4+ T cells from PBMCs cultured with HCoV-OC43 spike peptides, obtained after COVID-19 vaccination. Subset reported: HCoV-OC43 spike overlapping peptide pool stimulation. Receptors were obtained from a human donor who received a COVID-19 vaccine.

This clone has only one observation. The chain employs TRBV12-3 or TRBV12-4 and TRBJ2-1; D is unresolved. Trimming shortened V by 6 bases and J by 6 bases, and 9 bases separated the two germline ends. The CDR3 covers 12 residues. The CDR3 DNA sequence: TGTGCCAGCAGAGCTCTAGGCAATGAGCAGTTCTTC. This codes for CASRALGNEQFF.

The chain has TRBV4-2 and TRBJ2-1, with 8 bases matching TRBD1. This CDR3 has 18 residues. The V and J ends lost 1 base and 0 bases, in that order; junction bases with no gene match: 8. Germline V gene lookup returns CDR1 LGHNA and CDR2 YNFKEQ. CDR3: CASSQVESTGGSYNEQFF. DNA of the CDR3: TGTGCCAGCAGCCAAGTTGAGTCTACAGGGGGCTCCTACAATGAGCAGTTCTTC.

The chain links TRBV12-3 or TRBV12-4 to TRBJ1-5; D unresolved. The CDR3 extends over 13 amino acids. The germline V and J ends were trimmed by 8 bases and 2 bases, with 10 bases remaining between them. The CDR3 protein is CASANHGNQPQHF. The CDR3 DNA follows: TGTGCCAGCGCTAACCATGGCAATCAGCCCCAGCATTTT.

The chain carries TRBV18 and TRBJ1-1; 7 bases fit TRBD1. V dropped 6 bases and J dropped 5; count of bases not matched to a gene: 6. Per germline, CDR1 KGHSH and CDR2 LQKENI. This CDR3 spans 13 amino acids. The chain's CDR3 is CASSRQGRTEAFF. CDR3 in DNA: TGTGCCAGCTCGCGACAGGGTAGAACTGAAGCTTTCTTT. The entire variable domain, with the rest obtained from reference TRBV18 and TRBJ1-1, is as follows: NAGVMQNPRHLVRRRGQEARLRCSPMKGHSHVYWYRQLPEEGLKFMVYLQKENIIDESGMPKERFSAEFPKEGPSILRIQQVVRGDSAAYFCASSRQGRTEAFFGQGTRLTVV.

This rearrangement joins TRBV9 to TRBJ2-7, with 8 bases matching TRBD1. Germline trimming cut 0 bases from V and 7 bases from J; bases unmatched to any gene: 12. This CDR3 has 16 residues. Germline CDR1 reads SGDLS; CDR2 reads YYNGEE. The CDR3 DNA is TGTGCCAGCAGCGTAGATGCAGGGGGCGGGGAGGTGGAGCAGTACTTC. The encoded protein is CASSVDAGGGEVEQYF.

This chain joins TRBV21-1 and TRBJ2-1; TRBD2 is the table's D call and was not checked against the DNA. TRBV21-1 is noted as a pseudogene. The CDR3 sequence is 17 residues long. The chain's CDR3 is CASSKVDSGGAYNEQFF. In DNA, the CDR3 is TGTGCCAGCAGCAAAGTCGATAGCGGGGGGGCCTACAATGAGCAGTTCTTC.

The chain joins TRBV5-1 to TRBJ2-3; possible D gene TRBD2, 6 bases. V was trimmed by 0 bases and J by 2 bases, leaving 7 bases between them. The CDR3 runs 14 residues. The germline gives CDR1 SGHRS, CDR2 YFSETQ. The CDR3 reads CASSLGGVTDTQYF. CDR3 in DNA: TGCGCCAGCAGCTTGGGGGGGGTCACAGATACGCAGTATTTT.

This clone was seen only a few times. The V and J genes are TRBV19 and TRBJ1-5; D perhaps matches TRBD1 (5 bases). The CDR3 has 15 amino acids. The germline V gene has CDR1 LNHDA and CDR2 SQIVND (reference sequence). V lost 3 bases and J 2 bases, leaving 11 bases between the germline ends. This CDR3 is CASSIGGAGNQPQHF. The CDR3 bases are TGTGCCAGTAGTATTGGTGGGGCCGGCAATCAGCCCCAGCATTTT.

This chain links TRBV5-8 with TRBJ2-7; perhaps TRBD2 as D (6 bases). V was clipped by 3 bases and J by 6 bases, with 19 bases between them. The CDR3 has 15 amino acids. Germline loops: CDR1 SGHTS, CDR2 YDEGEE. CDR3 region: CASSSWGESVCEQYF. The CDR3 nucleotides read TGTGCCAGCAGCTCATGGGGGGAGTCTGTTTGCGAGCAGTACTTC.

The V gene is TRBV24-1, the J gene TRBJ2-1; a weak D match, TRBD2 (5 bases). The germline V gene has CDR1 KGHDR and CDR2 SFDVKD. The CDR3 is 12 amino acids. Between the trimmed V and J ends, which lost 6 bases and 9 bases, there was a span of 11 bases. CDR3 region: CATSSTGIEQFF. As DNA, the CDR3 is TGTGCCACCAGTTCCACGGGAATTGAGCAGTTCTTC.

With regard to this clone: A junction end diverges from the germline sequence, so it may reflect a read error. The chain links TRBV11-2 to TRBJ1-2, with D possibly TRBD1 on 5 matching bases. Looked up from germline, CDR1 is SGHAT and CDR2 is FQNNGV. The CDR3 loop spans 15 amino acids. The CDR3 DNA is TGTGCCAGCAGCTTAGCTGCAGGGACGGGCTATGACTACACCTTC. Translating gives CASSLAAGTGYDYTF.

The CDR3 spells CASSPDLSRVYEQYF. CDR3 nucleotides: TGTGCCAGCAGCCCTGACCTCAGTCGGGTTTACGAGCAGTACTTC. This chain links TRBV4-2 with TRBJ2-7; D is undetermined. The V gene's germline CDR1 is LGHNA and CDR2 YNFKEQ. The CDR3 has 15 amino acids. Trimming took 4 bases from V and 4 from J, leaving 17 bases between them.

The chain recombines TRBV5-4 with TRBJ2-5, with 7 bases fitting TRBD1. Germline-derived CDR1 and CDR2 are SGHNT and YYREEE (reference sequence). V shed 4 bases, J shed 2 bases, and the junction held 5 bases outside the gene matches. CDR3 length equals 14 residues. The CDR3, as DNA: TGTGCCAGCAGCCCGGGACAGTTACAAGAGACCCAGTACTTC. Translated: CASSPGQLQETQYF.

The V gene is TRBV12-3 or TRBV12-4, the J gene TRBJ1-1; D may be TRBD1 (5 bases). With 8 bases removed from V and 4 bases from J, the gap between germline ends came to 14 bases. The CDR3 extends over 13 amino acids. The CDR3 DNA follows: TGTGCCAGCGCCATGGGAGGGGCCACTGAAGCTTTCTTT. This sequence encodes CASAMGGATEAFF.

This clone was recorded once. The CDR3 here is CAISGGTSGYEQYF. DNA of the CDR3: TGTGCCATCAGCGGCGGGACTAGCGGATACGAGCAGTACTTC. This rearrangement joins TRBV10-3 to TRBJ2-7, with 11 bases matching TRBD2. The CDR3 runs to 14 residues. Germline trimming cut 6 bases from V and 4 bases from J; bases unmatched to any gene: 5. The germline V gene encodes CDR1 ENHRY and CDR2 SYGVKD.

This clone turned up a few times. The V and J genes are TRBV18 and TRBJ2-2; D is unresolved. The ends were cut back, 6 bases at V and 5 bases at J, with 19 bases in the middle. Germline V CDR1 and CDR2: KGHSH, LQKENI. There are 16 residues in the CDR3. CDR3 region: CASSPSITLTTGELFF. CDR3 DNA: TGTGCCAGCTCGCCCTCCATAACCTTAACGACCGGGGAGCTGTTTTTT.

In its sample, this clone was seen once. The chain joins TRBV29-1 to TRBJ1-2; D is possibly TRBD1 (5 bases). The ends were cut back, 4 bases at V and 2 bases at J, with 8 bases in the middle. There are 12 residues in the CDR3. Per the germline V gene, CDR1 is SQVTM and CDR2 is ANQGSEA. Written as DNA, the CDR3 is TGCAGCGTTGCCGACAGAAACTATGGCTACACCTTC. Translation: CSVADRNYGYTF.

This sequence joins TRBV5-4 and TRBJ2-7; D is possibly TRBD2 (6 bases). V gave up 3 bases and J gave up 2 bases, with 24 bases separating them. CDR1 is SGHNT and CDR2 is YYREEE in the germline V gene (reference sequence). This CDR3 region has 18 residues. CDR3 nucleotides: TGTGCCAGCAGCTACGGACTACCCACGCACGCACAAACCTACGAGCAGTACTTC. It is translated as CASSYGLPTHAQTYEQYF.